These 14 T cell receptor beta chains came from one sample sequenced in a study of blood T cell repertoires in COVID-19. Profiled with immunoSEQ multiplex PCR; TCRdb holds only in-frame clones, not every one. The sample holds some 300,000 clones, 85% to 90% seen once. The sequenced material came from peripheral blood. These receptors were obtained from a woman in her forties or fifties with COVID-19, enrolled during active disease.

The CDR3 spells CASSLSNRGLSTDTQYF. In nucleotides, the CDR3 is TGTGCCAGCAGCTTATCCAACAGGGGGCTGAGCACAGATACGCAGTATTTT. The J gene is TRBJ2-3, the V gene TRBV7-9; 9 bases are shared with TRBD1. The CDR3 has 17 residues. After removal of 2 bases from V and 0 bases from J, the junction contained 6 bases not matched to a gene. CDR1 SEHNR and CDR2 FQNEAQ come from the germline V gene (reference sequence).

The V and J genes are TRBV5-1 and TRBJ2-5; 7 nucleotides align to TRBD2. CDR1 and CDR2 from the germline V gene are SGHRS and YFSETQ. Germline trimming cut 2 bases from V and 1 base from J; bases unmatched to any gene: 8. CDR3 length: 16 residues. The CDR3 sequence: CASSFLGASGQETQYF. As DNA, the CDR3 is TGCGCCAGCAGCTTTCTAGGGGCTAGCGGCCAAGAGACCCAGTACTTC. Drawing the rest from reference TRBV5-1 and TRBJ2-5, the complete variable domain is KAGVTQTPRYLIKTRGQQVTLSCSPISGHRSVSWYQQTPGQGLQFLFEYFSETQRNKGNFPGRFSGRQFSNSRSEMNVSTLELGDSALYLCASSFLGASGQETQYFGPGTRLLVL.

The chain joins TRBV30 to TRBJ2-3, with 7 bases aligning to TRBD1. The V segment lost 3 bases and the J segment 0 bases; nucleotides outside the gene matches: 3. Germline V gene data show CDR1 as GTSNPN and CDR2 as SVGIG (reference sequence). The CDR3 sequence is 14 residues long. The CDR3 spells CAWRQGHSTDTQYF. DNA of the CDR3: TGTGCCTGGAGACAGGGGCATAGCACAGATACGCAGTATTTT.

This clone has just one count. The V gene is TRBV14, the J gene TRBJ2-3; the match to TRBD2 covers 9 bases. Germline CDR1 and CDR2: SGHDN and FVKESK. The CDR3 consists of 17 residues. The V gene end was trimmed by 4 bases and the J gene end by 3 bases; junction bases not matched to a gene: 11. As DNA, the CDR3 is TGTGCCAGCAGCCGAGAACCAAGCGGGAGGAGGACAGATACGCAGTATTTT. It yields the protein CASSREPSGRRTDTQYF.

The rearrangement links TRBV4-2 to TRBJ2-2, with no clear D. V lost 0 bases and J 1 base, leaving 3 bases between the germline ends. From germline, CDR1 is LGHNA and CDR2 YNFKEQ. The CDR3 is 14 amino acids. In DNA form, the CDR3 reads TGTGCCAGCAGCCAAGATCAGAACACCGGGGAGCTGTTTTTT. As protein: CASSQDQNTGELFF.

For this clone: This CDR3 is also generated by other DNA sequences in the sample. The V gene is TRBV3-1 (or the pseudogene TRBV3-2), the J gene TRBJ2-3, with 9 bases fitting TRBD2. The germline CDR1 and CDR2 sequences are LGHDT and YNNKEL (reference sequence). This CDR3 spans 15 amino acids. V shed 2 bases and J 6 bases; nucleotides not matched to a gene: 6. The chain's CDR3 is CASSQRGRATDTQYF. CDR3 bases: TGTGCCAGCAGCCAACGCGGGAGGGCAACGGATACGCAGTATTTT.

V usage is TRBV9 and J usage is TRBJ1-1; 8 positions match TRBD1. The CDR3 is 13 amino acids. CDR1 SGDLS and CDR2 YYNGEE come from the germline V gene. Trimming cost V 5 bases and J 7 bases; bases outside gene matches: 7. The CDR3 nucleotides read TGTGCCAGCAGAACTTCAGGGGGCCTTGAAGCTTTCTTT. Translation gives CASRTSGGLEAFF.

This clone was observed a single time. The V and J genes are TRBV11-2 and TRBJ2-7; possibly TRBD2 for D (5 bases). Trimming took off 6 bases at V and 0 bases at J, with 27 bases between the two ends. The CDR3 sequence is 19 residues long. The germline gives CDR1 SGHAT, CDR2 FQNNGV. The CDR3, as DNA: TGTGCCAGCAGATCCGGTACGGGGTTAGCCGGCCCTACCTCCTACGAGCAGTACTTC. It translates to CASRSGTGLAGPTSYEQYF.

This chain links TRBV2 with TRBJ1-2; D remains unclear. CDR3 length: 11 residues. Germline lookup yields CDR1 SNHLY and CDR2 FYNNEI. V lost 3 bases and J lost 6, with 5 bases in between. This CDR3 is CASSDRHGYTF. The CDR3 nucleotides are TGTGCCAGCAGTGACAGGCATGGCTACACCTTC.

V usage is TRBV5-4 and J usage is TRBJ2-5; 9 bases line up with TRBD1. V shed 4 bases, J shed 4 bases, and the junction held 8 bases outside the gene matches. CDR1 is SGHNT, CDR2 YYREEE, per germline (reference sequence). There are 15 residues in the CDR3. The CDR3, as DNA: TGTGCCAGCAGCAGAGGGGACAGGGCCAGAGAGACCCAGTACTTC. This gives the protein CASSRGDRARETQYF.

The chain employs TRBV27 and TRBJ1-5, with D hard to call. This CDR3 has 13 residues. Germline V gene lookup returns CDR1 MNHEY and CDR2 SMNVEV (reference sequence). The V and J ends lost 1 base and 6 bases respectively, with 7 bases between them. Written as DNA, the CDR3 is TGTGCCAGCAGTTTATATCTAGGTCAGCCCCAGCATTTT. Translated: CASSLYLGQPQHF.

The DNA for the CDR3 is TGTGCCAGCAGCCAAGTAATGAACACTGAAGCTTTCTTT. Amino acids: CASSQVMNTEAFF. The chain carries TRBV4-2 and TRBJ1-1; D ambiguous. This CDR3 is 13 amino acids long. Germline CDR1 and CDR2: LGHNA and YNFKEQ. V was trimmed by 1 base and J by 0 bases, leaving 3 bases between them.

The V gene is TRBV6-2 or TRBV6-3, the J gene TRBJ1-4; D gene ambiguous. V shed 5 bases and J shed 8 bases, with 9 bases lying between them. Germline loops: CDR1 MNHEY, CDR2 SVGEGT. There are 12 residues in the CDR3. DNA of the CDR3: TGTGCCAGCAGTCCCCGAGGGGAAAAACTGTTTTTT. Its protein is CASSPRGEKLFF.

The chain is built from TRBV30 and TRBJ2-3; no firm D call. The V end lost 0 bases, the J end lost 3 bases, and 10 bases lay between the germline ends. Germline-derived CDR1 and CDR2 are GTSNPN and SVGIG (reference sequence). CDR3 length: 14 amino acids. The CDR3 protein is CAWSVPSSTDTQYF. The CDR3 DNA reads TGTGCCTGGAGTGTACCCTCGAGTACAGATACGCAGTATTTT.